Following are 16 T cell receptor beta chains from one sample sequenced in a study of blood T cell repertoires in COVID-19 (dated by TCRdb to 2019 to 2021). Receptor amplification or capture employed the immunoSEQ multiplex PCR assay. Entries here come from immuneACCESS through TCRdb and include only in-frame sequences with V and J called. Some clones fail to appear in such tables; in the studies checked, an unresolved V gene covers under half of the shortfall, and the cause of the remainder is unknown. The sample table shows 150,000 to 200,000 clones, and roughly nine tenths are seen once. The ten largest clones capture about 10% of the sample. The source material was peripheral blood. The receptors come from an older woman with COVID-19, enrolled during active disease.

The chain couples TRBV12-3 or TRBV12-4 to TRBJ1-2, with unresolved D. V was pared by 1 base and J by 5 bases, with 8 bases between. The CDR3 loop spans 13 amino acids. CDR3 in amino acids: CASSLGFRYGYTF. In nucleotides, the CDR3 is TGTGCCAGCAGTTTAGGGTTCAGGTATGGCTACACCTTC.

J is TRBJ2-3 and V is TRBV4-3, with D perhaps matching TRBD2 (6 bases). The CDR3 is 18 amino acids. Germline V CDR1 and CDR2: LGHNA, YSLEER. The V end lost 0 bases, the J end lost 2 bases, and 18 bases lay between the germline ends. CDR3: CASSQDIPWAGITDTQYF. The CDR3 bases are TGCGCCAGCAGCCAAGATATCCCCTGGGCGGGGATCACAGATACGCAGTATTTT.

The rearrangement uses TRBV18 and TRBJ1-1; D may be TRBD1 (5 bases). This CDR3 is built from 14 residues. Trimming removed 4 bases from V and 1 base from J, with 10 bases in between. Germline V gene lookup returns CDR1 KGHSH and CDR2 LQKENI. CDR3 amino acids: CASSREQENTEAFF. DNA for the CDR3: TGTGCCAGCTCACGGGAACAGGAGAACACTGAAGCTTTCTTT.

This rearrangement joins TRBV5-1 to TRBJ2-7, with D possibly being TRBD2 (5 bases). The CDR3 contains 16 residues. Trimming shortened V by 1 base and J by 5 bases, and 19 bases separated the two germline ends. From germline, CDR1 is SGHRS and CDR2 YFSETQ. Here the CDR3 reads CASSLRPGWESHEQYF. CDR3 coding DNA: TGCGCCAGCAGCTTGCGCCCCGGGTGGGAGTCCCACGAGCAGTACTTC.

The CDR3, as DNA: TGTGCCAGCAGCTCCCAGGACAGGGGAGGTGGAAACACCATATATTTT. Translated, it gives CASSSQDRGGGNTIYF. The chain combines TRBV11-2 with TRBJ1-3; 9 bases line up with TRBD1. The V gene's germline CDR1 is SGHAT and CDR2 FQNNGV. This CDR3 comprises 16 residues. V trimming: 4 bases; J trimming: 3 bases; junction bases outside the gene matches: 7.

This chain links TRBV3-1 (or the pseudogene TRBV3-2) with TRBJ2-2; TRBD2 aligns across 11 bases. Germline V gene lookup returns CDR1 LGHDT and CDR2 YNNKEL (reference sequence). With V trimmed by 4 bases and J by 8 bases, 9 bases remained unmatched. The CDR3 loop spans 16 amino acids. The CDR3 here is CASSPPQASGRGELFF. The CDR3 DNA reads as TGTGCCAGCAGCCCGCCGCAGGCTAGCGGGAGGGGGGAGCTGTTTTTT.

This sequence joins TRBV6-2 or TRBV6-3 and TRBJ1-2; D may be TRBD1 (6 bases). Per the germline V gene, CDR1 is MNHEY and CDR2 is SVGEGT. Trimming pared 2 bases from V and 4 bases from J, leaving 20 bases between. The CDR3 totals 17 residues. This CDR3 is CASSYGTGIVMGYGYTF. The CDR3 nucleotides are TGTGCCAGCAGTTACGGAACAGGGATCGTAATGGGCTATGGCTACACCTTC.

This chain uses TRBV7-2 with TRBJ2-1; no clear D gene. This CDR3 is built from 12 residues. Trimming took 5 bases from V and 8 from J, leaving 10 bases between them. Germline lookup yields CDR1 SGHTA and CDR2 FQGNSA. The CDR3 here is CASSAPGYEQFF. The CDR3 bases are TGTGCCAGCAGCGCTCCAGGTTATGAGCAGTTCTTC.

The genes are TRBV9 and TRBJ2-1; 12 bases are shared with TRBD2. Looked up from germline, CDR1 is SGDLS and CDR2 is YYNGEE. V lost 0 bases to trimming and J lost 8 bases; unmatched junction nucleotides: 6. This CDR3 spans 16 amino acids. The CDR3 DNA follows: TGTGCCAGCAGCGTAGCAGCTAGCGGGAGGGCCCATGAGCAGTTCTTC. Its protein product is CASSVAASGRAHEQFF.

V gene TRBV6-2 or TRBV6-3 combines with J gene TRBJ2-7; D is unresolved. The CDR3 runs 13 residues. V gave up 0 bases and J gave up 7 bases, with 10 bases separating them. Germline assignment: CDR1 MNHEY and CDR2 SVGEGT. CDR3 amino acids: CASSYSPPQEQYF. The CDR3 DNA reads TGTGCCAGCAGTTACTCCCCCCCCCAGGAGCAGTACTTC.

The chain carries TRBV19 and TRBJ1-1; D possibly corresponds to TRBD1 (5 bases). Germline assignment: CDR1 LNHDA and CDR2 SQIVND (reference sequence). Between the trimmed V and J ends, which lost 1 base and 5 bases, there was a span of 11 bases. The CDR3 has 14 amino acids. CDR3 in amino acids: CASSIVGAGTEAFF. CDR3 DNA: TGTGCCAGTAGTATAGTTGGGGCAGGGACTGAAGCTTTCTTT. The full variable domain, rest sourced from reference TRBV19 and TRBJ1-1, is DGGITQSPKYLFRKEGQNVTLSCEQNLNHDAMYWYRQDPGQGLRLIYYSQIVNDFQKGDIAEGYSVSREKKESFPLTVTSAQKNPTAFYLCASSIVGAGTEAFFGQGTRLTVV.

This clone was recorded only once. The chain links TRBV9 to TRBJ2-1; TRBD2 agrees at 10 bases. With V trimmed by 0 bases and J by 0 bases, 3 bases remained unmatched. The CDR3 runs 17 residues. CDR1 is SGDLS, CDR2 YYNGEE, per germline. The CDR3: CASSVAVAGGSYNEQFF. The CDR3 DNA follows: TGTGCCAGCAGCGTAGCAGTAGCGGGAGGCTCCTACAATGAGCAGTTCTTC.

The chain links TRBV5-6 to TRBJ2-2; D is possibly TRBD1 (7 bases). From germline, CDR1 is SGHDT and CDR2 YYEEEE. The CDR3 extends over 15 amino acids. V lost 0 bases, J lost 6 bases, and 12 bases lay in between. In DNA, the CDR3 is TGTGCCAGCAGCTTGGACAGGGGAGGTTCCGGGGAGCTGTTTTTT. Translating it yields CASSLDRGGSGELFF.

In this sample, this clone turned up once. The rearrangement uses TRBV11-3 and TRBJ2-1; the match to TRBD2 covers 16 bases. The CDR3 extends over 18 amino acids. Trimming removed 1 base from V and 7 bases from J; junction bases left unmatched: 7. CDR1 and CDR2 from the germline V gene are SGHNT and YENEEA. The CDR3 spells CASSLGPGLAGGPNEQFF. DNA for the CDR3: TGTGCCAGCAGCTTAGGCCCGGGACTAGCGGGAGGGCCTAATGAGCAGTTCTTC.

V and J are TRBV4-2 and TRBJ2-7; 10 bases align to TRBD2. In germline, CDR1 is LGHNA, CDR2 YNFKEQ. The CDR3 loop spans 15 amino acids. Trimming cost V 1 base and J 9 bases; bases outside gene matches: 9. CDR3 coding DNA: TGTGCCAGCAGCCAAGGACTAGCGGGTGCCTCGCGGCAGTACTTC. Translation gives CASSQGLAGASRQYF.

This clone appeared a few times. This sequence joins TRBV19 and TRBJ2-7; a possible D gene is TRBD2 (6 bases). The germline V gene encodes CDR1 LNHDA and CDR2 SQIVND (reference sequence). The CDR3 extends over 16 amino acids. V dropped 1 base and J dropped 0 bases, with 13 bases sitting between them. The CDR3 sequence: CASSIALGDSSYEQYF. CDR3 nucleotide sequence: TGTGCCAGTAGTATAGCCCTAGGGGACTCCTCCTACGAGCAGTACTTC. Combining the CDR3 with reference TRBV19 and TRBJ2-7 gives the whole variable domain DGGITQSPKYLFRKEGQNVTLSCEQNLNHDAMYWYRQDPGQGLRLIYYSQIVNDFQKGDIAEGYSVSREKKESFPLTVTSAQKNPTAFYLCASSIALGDSSYEQYFGPGTRLTVT.